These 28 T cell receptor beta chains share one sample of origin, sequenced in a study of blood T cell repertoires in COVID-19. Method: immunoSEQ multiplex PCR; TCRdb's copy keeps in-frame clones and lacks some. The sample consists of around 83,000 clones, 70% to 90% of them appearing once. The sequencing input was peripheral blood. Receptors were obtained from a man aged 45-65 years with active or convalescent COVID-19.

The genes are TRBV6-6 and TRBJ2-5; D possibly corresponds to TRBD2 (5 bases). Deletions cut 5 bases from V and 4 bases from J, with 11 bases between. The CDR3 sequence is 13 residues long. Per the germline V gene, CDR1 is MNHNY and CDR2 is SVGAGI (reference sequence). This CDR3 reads CASSTGLVETQYF. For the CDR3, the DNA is TGTGCCAGCAGTACCGGACTTGTAGAGACCCAGTACTTC.

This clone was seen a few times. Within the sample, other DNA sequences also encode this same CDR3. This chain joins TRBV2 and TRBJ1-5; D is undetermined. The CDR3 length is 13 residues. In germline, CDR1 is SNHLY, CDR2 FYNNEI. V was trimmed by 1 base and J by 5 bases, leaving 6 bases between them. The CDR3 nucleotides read TGTGCCAGCAGTGAAGGGCGGTATCAGCCCCAGCATTTT. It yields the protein CASSEGRYQPQHF.

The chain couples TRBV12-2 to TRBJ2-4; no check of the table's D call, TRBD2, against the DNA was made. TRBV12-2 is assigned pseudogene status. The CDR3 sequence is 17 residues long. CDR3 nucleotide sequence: TGTGCAAGTCGCTTAGCGCTGGCTAGCGGGGGGGATTGCATTCAGTACTTC. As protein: CASRLALASGGDCIQYF.

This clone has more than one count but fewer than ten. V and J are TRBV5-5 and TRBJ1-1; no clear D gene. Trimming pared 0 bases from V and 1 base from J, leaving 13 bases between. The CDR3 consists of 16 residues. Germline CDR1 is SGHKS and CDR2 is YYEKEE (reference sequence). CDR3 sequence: CASSLAVVPGNTEAFF. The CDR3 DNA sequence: TGTGCCAGCAGCTTGGCCGTCGTCCCGGGGAACACTGAAGCTTTCTTT.

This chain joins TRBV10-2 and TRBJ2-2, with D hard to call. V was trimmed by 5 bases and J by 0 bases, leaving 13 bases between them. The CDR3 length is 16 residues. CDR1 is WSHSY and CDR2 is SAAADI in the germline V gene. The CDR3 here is CASSISMGPNTGELFF. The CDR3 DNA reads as TGCGCCAGCAGTATTTCGATGGGCCCGAACACCGGGGAGCTGTTTTTT.

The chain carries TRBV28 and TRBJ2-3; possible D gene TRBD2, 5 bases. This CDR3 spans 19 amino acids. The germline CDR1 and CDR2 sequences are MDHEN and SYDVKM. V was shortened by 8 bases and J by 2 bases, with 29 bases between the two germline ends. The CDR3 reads CASPVPTSSSYDVTDTQYF. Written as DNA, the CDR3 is TGTGCCAGCCCCGTGCCTACTAGTTCCAGCTACGACGTCACAGATACGCAGTATTTT.

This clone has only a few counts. The CDR3 reads CASSSDRIRNQPQHF. CDR3 DNA sequence: TGTGCCAGTAGCTCGGACAGGATAAGGAATCAGCCCCAGCATTTT. The V gene is TRBV19, the J gene TRBJ1-5, with 7 bases aligning to TRBD1. Germline loops: CDR1 LNHDA, CDR2 SQIVND (reference sequence). The CDR3 is made up of 15 amino acids. J gave up 4 bases and V 6 bases, and 9 bases lay outside the gene matches. Using reference TRBV19 and TRBJ1-5 for the parts outside the CDR3, the full variable domain is DGGITQSPKYLFRKEGQNVTLSCEQNLNHDAMYWYRQDPGQGLRLIYYSQIVNDFQKGDIAEGYSVSREKKESFPLTVTSAQKNPTAFYLCASSSDRIRNQPQHFGDGTRLSIL.

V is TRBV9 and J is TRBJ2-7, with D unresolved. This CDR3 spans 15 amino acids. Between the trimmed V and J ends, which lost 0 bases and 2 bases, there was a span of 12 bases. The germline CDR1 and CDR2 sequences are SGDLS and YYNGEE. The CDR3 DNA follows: TGTGCCAGCAGCGTAGCTACCGCCCGTGCCTACGAGCAGTACTTC. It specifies CASSVATARAYEQYF.

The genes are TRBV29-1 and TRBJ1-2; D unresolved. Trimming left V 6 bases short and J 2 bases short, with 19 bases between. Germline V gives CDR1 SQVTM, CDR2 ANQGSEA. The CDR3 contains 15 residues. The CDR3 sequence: CSVPKEGSSNYGYTF. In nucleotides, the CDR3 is TGCAGCGTCCCCAAGGAGGGCAGCTCGAACTATGGCTACACCTTC.

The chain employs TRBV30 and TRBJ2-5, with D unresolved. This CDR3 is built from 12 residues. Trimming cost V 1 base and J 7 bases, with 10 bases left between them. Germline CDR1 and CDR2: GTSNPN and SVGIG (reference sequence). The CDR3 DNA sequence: TGTGCCTGGAGTGGCGGAGTTCGGACCCAGTACTTC. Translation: CAWSGGVRTQYF.

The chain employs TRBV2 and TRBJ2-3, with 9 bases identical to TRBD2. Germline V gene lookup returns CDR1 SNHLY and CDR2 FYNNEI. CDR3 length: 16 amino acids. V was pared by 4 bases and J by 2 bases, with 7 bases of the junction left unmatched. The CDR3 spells CASSGVLAGATDTQYF. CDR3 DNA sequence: TGTGCCAGCAGTGGGGTTTTAGCGGGGGCCACAGATACGCAGTATTTT.

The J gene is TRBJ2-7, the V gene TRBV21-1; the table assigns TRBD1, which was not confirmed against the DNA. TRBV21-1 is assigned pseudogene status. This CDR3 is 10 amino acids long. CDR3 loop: CASSKQGWYF. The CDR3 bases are TGTGCCAGCAGCAAACAGGGGTGGTACTTC.

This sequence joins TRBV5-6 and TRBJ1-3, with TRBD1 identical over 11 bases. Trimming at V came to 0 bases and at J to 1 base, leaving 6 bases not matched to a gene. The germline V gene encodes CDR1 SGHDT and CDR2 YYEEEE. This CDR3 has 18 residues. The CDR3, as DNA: TGTGCCAGCAGCTTGGGGACAGGGGGCTATCATTCTGGAAACACCATATATTTT. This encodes CASSLGTGGYHSGNTIYF.

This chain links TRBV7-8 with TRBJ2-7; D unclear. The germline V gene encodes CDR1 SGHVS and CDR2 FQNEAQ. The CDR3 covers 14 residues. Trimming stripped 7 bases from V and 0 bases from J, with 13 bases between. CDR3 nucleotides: TGTGCCAGCACCACGTACAGTAACTCCTACGAGCAGTACTTC. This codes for CASTTYSNSYEQYF.

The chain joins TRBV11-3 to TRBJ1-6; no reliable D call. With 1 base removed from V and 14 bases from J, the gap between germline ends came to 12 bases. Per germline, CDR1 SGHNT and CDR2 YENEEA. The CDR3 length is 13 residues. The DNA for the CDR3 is TGTGCCAGCAGCTTAGGCCTGTCACTGGCCCTCCACTTT. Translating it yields CASSLGLSLALHF.

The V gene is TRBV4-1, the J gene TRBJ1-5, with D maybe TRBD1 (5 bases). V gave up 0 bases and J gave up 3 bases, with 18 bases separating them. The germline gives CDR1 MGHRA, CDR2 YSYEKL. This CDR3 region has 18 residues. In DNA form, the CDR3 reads TGCGCCAGCAGCCAAGAGGGTCAGCGGGGAGGGACCAATCAGCCCCAGCATTTT. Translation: CASSQEGQRGGTNQPQHF.

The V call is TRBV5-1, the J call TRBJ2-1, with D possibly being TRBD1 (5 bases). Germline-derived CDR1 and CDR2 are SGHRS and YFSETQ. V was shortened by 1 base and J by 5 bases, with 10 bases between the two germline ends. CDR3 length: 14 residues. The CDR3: CASSLQAGNNEQFF. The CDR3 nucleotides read TGCGCCAGCAGCTTGCAAGCAGGGAACAATGAGCAGTTCTTC.

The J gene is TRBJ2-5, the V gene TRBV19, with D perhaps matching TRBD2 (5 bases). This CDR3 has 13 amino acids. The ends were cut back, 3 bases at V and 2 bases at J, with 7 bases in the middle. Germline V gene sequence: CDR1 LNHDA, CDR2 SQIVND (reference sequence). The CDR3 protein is CASSILAQETQYF. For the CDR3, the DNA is TGTGCCAGTAGTATTCTAGCTCAAGAGACCCAGTACTTC.

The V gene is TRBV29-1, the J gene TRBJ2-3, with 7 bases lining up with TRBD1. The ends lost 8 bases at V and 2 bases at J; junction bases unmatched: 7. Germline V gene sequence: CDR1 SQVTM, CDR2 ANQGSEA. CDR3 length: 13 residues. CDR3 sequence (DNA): TGCAGCCTAAGGGGGCTTAACACAGATACGCAGTATTTT. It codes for CSLRGLNTDTQYF.

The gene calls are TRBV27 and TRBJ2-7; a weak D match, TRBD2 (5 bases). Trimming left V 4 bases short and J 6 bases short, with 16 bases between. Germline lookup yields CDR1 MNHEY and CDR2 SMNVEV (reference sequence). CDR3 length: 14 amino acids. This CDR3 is CASSYVGNRGEQYF. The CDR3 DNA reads TGTGCCAGCAGTTACGTAGGGAACCGGGGCGAGCAGTACTTC.

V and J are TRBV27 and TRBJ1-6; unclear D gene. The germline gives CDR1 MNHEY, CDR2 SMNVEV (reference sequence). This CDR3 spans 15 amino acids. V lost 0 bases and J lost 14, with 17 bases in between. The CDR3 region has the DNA TGTGCCAGCAGTTTATCGGGAGGGTTGGTTAGGTCCCTCCACTTT. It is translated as CASSLSGGLVRSLHF.

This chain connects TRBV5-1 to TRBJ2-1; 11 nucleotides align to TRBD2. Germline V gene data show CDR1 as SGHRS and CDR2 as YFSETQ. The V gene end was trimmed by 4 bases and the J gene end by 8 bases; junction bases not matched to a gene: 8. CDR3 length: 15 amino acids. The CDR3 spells CASSLTSGKVYEQFF. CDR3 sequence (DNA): TGCGCCAGCAGCCTGACTAGCGGGAAGGTTTATGAGCAGTTCTTC. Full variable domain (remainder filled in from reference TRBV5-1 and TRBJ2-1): KAGVTQTPRYLIKTRGQQVTLSCSPISGHRSVSWYQQTPGQGLQFLFEYFSETQRNKGNFPGRFSGRQFSNSRSEMNVSTLELGDSALYLCASSLTSGKVYEQFFGPGTRLTVL.

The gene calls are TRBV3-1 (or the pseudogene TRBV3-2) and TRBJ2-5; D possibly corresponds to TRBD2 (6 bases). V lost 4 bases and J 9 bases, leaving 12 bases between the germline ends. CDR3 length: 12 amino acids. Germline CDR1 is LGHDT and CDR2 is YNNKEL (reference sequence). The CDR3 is CASSLLWGAQYF. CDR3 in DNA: TGTGCCAGCAGCCTCCTCTGGGGGGCCCAGTACTTC.

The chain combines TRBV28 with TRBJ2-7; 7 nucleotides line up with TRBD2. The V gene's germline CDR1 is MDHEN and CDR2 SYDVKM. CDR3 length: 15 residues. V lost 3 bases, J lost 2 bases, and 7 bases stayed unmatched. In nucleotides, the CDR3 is TGTGCCAGCAGTTTGGGGAGGACTAGTACCTACGAGCAGTACTTC. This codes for CASSLGRTSTYEQYF.

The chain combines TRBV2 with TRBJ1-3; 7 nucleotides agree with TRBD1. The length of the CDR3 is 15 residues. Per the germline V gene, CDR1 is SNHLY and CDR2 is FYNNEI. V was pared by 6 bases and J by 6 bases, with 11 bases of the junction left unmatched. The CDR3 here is CASSALGQVSNTIYF. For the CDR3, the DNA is TGTGCCAGCAGCGCTCTAGGACAGGTCTCAAACACCATATATTTT.

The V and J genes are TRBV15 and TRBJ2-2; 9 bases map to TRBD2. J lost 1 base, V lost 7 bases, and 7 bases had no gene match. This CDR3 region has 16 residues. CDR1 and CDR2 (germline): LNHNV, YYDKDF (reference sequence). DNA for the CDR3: TGTGCCACCACTAGGCGAGCGGGAGGGAACACCGGGGAGCTGTTTTTT. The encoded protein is CATTRRAGGNTGELFF. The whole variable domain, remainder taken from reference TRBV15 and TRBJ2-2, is DAMVIQNPRYQVTQFGKPVTLSCSQTLNHNVMYWYQQKSSQAPKLLFHYYDKDFNNEADTPDNFQSRRPNTSFCFLDIRSPGLGDTAMYLCATTRRAGGNTGELFFGEGSRLTVL.

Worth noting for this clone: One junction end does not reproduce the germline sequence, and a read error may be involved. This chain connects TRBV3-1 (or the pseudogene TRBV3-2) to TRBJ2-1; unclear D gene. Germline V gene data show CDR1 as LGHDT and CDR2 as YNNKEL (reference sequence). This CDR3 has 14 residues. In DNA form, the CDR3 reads TGTGCCAGCAGCCAAGATCCAGCCCGCAATGAGCGGTTCTTC. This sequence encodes CASSQDPARNERFF.

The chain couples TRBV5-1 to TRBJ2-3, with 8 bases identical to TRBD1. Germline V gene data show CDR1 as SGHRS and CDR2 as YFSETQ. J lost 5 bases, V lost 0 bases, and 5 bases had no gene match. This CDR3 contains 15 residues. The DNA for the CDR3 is TGCGCCAGCAGCTTGGCAGGGGGCTCAAGAGATACGCAGTATTTT. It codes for CASSLAGGSRDTQYF.